These 16 T cell receptor beta chains were sequenced from one sample in a study of blood T cells in healthy people across ages. For the second PCR, which ran for about 7 to 11 cycles, a sample-barcoded 5' primer and a J-beta primer mix were used. Each CDR3 protein is one row after TCRdb ran MiXCR on the 5' RACE reads. The sample includes fewer than 950,000 distinct CDR3 sequences, about 36% of them seen just once. Material: blood. The receptors were gathered from a man aged 18 to 29 in good health.

This clonotype was counted between two and nine times. CDR3 protein: CASSQLGAAEAFF. CDR3 bases: TGTGCCAGCAGCCAACTGGGGGCCGCTGAAGCTTTCTTT. The V and J genes are TRBV3-1 and TRBJ1-1, with D possibly being TRBD1 (6 bases). The CDR3 is made up of 13 amino acids. The germline V gene has CDR1 LGHDT and CDR2 YNNKEL (reference sequence). V lost 2 bases to trimming and J lost 6 bases, with 10 bases between them.

The chain uses TRBV29-1 and TRBJ1-1; TRBD1 matches 11 bases. The CDR3 loop spans 15 amino acids. The germline V gene encodes CDR1 SQVTM and CDR2 ANQGSEA. The trim removed 8 bases at V and 3 bases at J, leaving 11 bases unmatched. DNA for the CDR3: TGCAGCACCTCTTCGGGGACAGGGGGTTACACTGAAGCTTTCTTT. This gives the protein CSTSSGTGGYTEAFF. Based on the CDR3 plus reference TRBV29-1 and TRBJ1-1, the full variable domain is SAVISQKPSRDICQRGTSLTIQCQVDSQVTMMFWYRQQPGQSLTLIATANQGSEATYESGFVIDKFPISRPNLTFSTLTVSNMSPEDSSIYLCSTSSGTGGYTEAFFGQGTRLTVV.

The chain recombines TRBV7-2 with TRBJ2-5; TRBD2 aligns across 9 bases. The ends lost 1 base at V and 5 bases at J; junction bases unmatched: 8. This CDR3 spans 16 amino acids. Per the germline V gene, CDR1 is SGHTA and CDR2 is FQGNSA. The CDR3 nucleotides read TGTGCCAGCAGCTTAGTGGCGGGAGGGCCCTGGGAGACCCAGTACTTC. Translation: CASSLVAGGPWETQYF.

This clonotype was seen a handful of times. The V call is TRBV12-3 or TRBV12-4, the J call TRBJ2-3; unclear D gene. Trimming stripped 6 bases from V and 3 bases from J, with 16 bases between. This CDR3 has 15 residues. CDR3 amino acids: CASSPPLPLTDTQYF. The CDR3 coding sequence is TGTGCCAGCAGCCCCCCATTACCTTTGACAGATACGCAGTATTTT.

The chain uses TRBV12-3 or TRBV12-4 and TRBJ2-7, with 7 bases aligning to TRBD1. This CDR3 is 16 amino acids long. The ends lost 5 bases at V and 3 bases at J; junction bases unmatched: 13. The CDR3 sequence: CASSPFVGTAFYEQYF. The CDR3 DNA reads TGTGCCAGCAGTCCCTTTGTCGGGACAGCTTTCTACGAGCAGTACTTC.

This clonotype turned up a few times. The V call is TRBV7-2, the J call TRBJ2-4, with 9 bases aligning to TRBD1. The end of the DNA is better explained by TRBJ2-7, so the J call may be wrong. Per the germline V gene, CDR1 is SGHTA and CDR2 is FQGNSA. The CDR3 has 14 residues. CDR3 DNA sequence: TGTGCCAGCAGTTCCGGGACAGGGCCTTACGAGCAGTACTTC. The encoded protein is CASSSGTGPYEQYF.

In this sample, this clonotype turned up many times. The rearrangement joins TRBV20-1 to TRBJ2-3, with unresolved D. This CDR3 contains 14 residues. The germline V gene encodes CDR1 DFQATT and CDR2 SNEGSKA (reference sequence). Trimming took off 5 bases at V and 0 bases at J, with 12 bases between the two ends. The CDR3 reads CSAVRRTSTDTQYF. As DNA, the CDR3 is TGCAGTGCTGTACGTAGAACTAGCACAGATACGCAGTATTTT.

The chain uses TRBV29-1 and TRBJ2-3; D remains unclear. CDR1 SQVTM and CDR2 ANQGSEA come from the germline V gene. V was clipped by 5 bases and J by 2 bases, with 8 bases between them. The CDR3 contains 12 residues. CDR3 amino acids: CSVYRVTDTQYF. DNA for the CDR3: TGCAGCGTTTATCGTGTCACAGATACGCAGTATTTT.

The chain is built from TRBV6-1 and TRBJ1-4; D is ambiguous. Germline V lookup: CDR1 MNHNS, CDR2 SASEGT. The CDR3 runs 14 residues. The germline V and J ends were trimmed by 2 bases and 7 bases, with 11 bases remaining between them. In nucleotides, the CDR3 is TGTGCCAGCAGTGAATGGAGCAGTCCTGAAAAACTGTTTTTT. It specifies CASSEWSSPEKLFF.

This clonotype has at least ten counts. This chain links TRBV7-2 with TRBJ1-2; 8 bases line up with TRBD1. The germline gives CDR1 SGHTA, CDR2 FQGNSA. Trimming cost V 7 bases and J 8 bases; bases outside gene matches: 15. This CDR3 region has 15 residues. This chain's CDR3 is CASTPTGVLGEGYTF. The CDR3 DNA follows: TGTGCCAGCACCCCGACAGGGGTCCTAGGGGAGGGCTACACCTTC.

This clonotype has a handful of counts. The V call is TRBV5-1, the J call TRBJ2-7; 8 positions match TRBD1. V gave up 4 bases and J gave up 6 bases; unmatched junction bases: 6. Germline assignment: CDR1 SGHRS and CDR2 YFSETQ. The CDR3 is 13 residues long. The CDR3 sequence is CASSSQQGGEQYF. CDR3 nucleotide sequence: TGCGCCAGCAGCAGCCAACAGGGGGGCGAGCAGTACTTC.

J is TRBJ2-6 and V is TRBV5-1, with TRBD1 as a possible D gene (6 bases). V was clipped by 2 bases and J by 2 bases, with 14 bases between them. CDR3 length equals 17 residues. Germline loops: CDR1 SGHRS, CDR2 YFSETQ. The CDR3 sequence is CASSFGQSNPGANVLTF. The CDR3 region has the DNA TGCGCCAGCAGCTTCGGACAGAGCAACCCTGGGGCCAACGTCCTGACTTTC.

The rearrangement joins TRBV20-1 to TRBJ2-1; D gene uncertain. Trimming removed 0 bases at V and 4 bases at J, with 16 bases between. Germline V gene lookup returns CDR1 DFQATT and CDR2 SNEGSKA (reference sequence). The CDR3 has 16 residues. CDR3 amino acids: CSAREGLGVGYNEQFF. The CDR3 nucleotides read TGCAGTGCTAGAGAGGGTCTAGGAGTCGGGTACAATGAGCAGTTCTTC.

This clonotype occurred a few times. The gene calls are TRBV25-1 and TRBJ2-1, with 8 positions matching TRBD2. With 6 bases clipped from V and 1 base from J, the junction kept 11 bases outside the gene matches. The CDR3 spans 17 residues. CDR1 is MGHDK, CDR2 SYGVNS, per germline. CDR3 in amino acids: CASRVGSGGSSYNEQFF. The CDR3 DNA is TGTGCCAGCAGAGTGGGGAGCGGGGGTTCTTCCTACAATGAGCAGTTCTTC.

This chain uses TRBV7-6 with TRBJ1-4; maybe TRBD1 (6 bases). Looked up from germline, CDR1 is SGHVS and CDR2 is FNYEAQ. V lost 3 bases and J 4 bases, leaving 21 bases between the germline ends. The CDR3 consists of 18 residues. The CDR3 spells CASSFRGLGGGVNEKLFF. CDR3 in DNA: TGTGCCAGCAGCTTCCGTGGGTTAGGCGGGGGCGTTAATGAAAAACTGTTTTTT.

This clonotype was recorded only once. The chain couples TRBV3-1 to TRBJ2-7; tentative D call: TRBD1 (6 bases). The V gene's germline CDR1 is LGHDT and CDR2 YNNKEL (reference sequence). The CDR3 sequence is 16 residues long. Trimming pared 0 bases from V and 0 bases from J, leaving 12 bases between. CDR3 region: CASSQETGLISYEQYF. The CDR3 DNA follows: TGTGCCAGCAGCCAAGAAACAGGGTTGATCTCCTACGAGCAGTACTTC.